Sequencing of this TCR beta chain was carried out in a study of blood T cell repertoires in COVID-19. About the study: COVID-19 samples from acute and convalescent phases originated in the United States, Italy and Spain.

Assay used: immunoSEQ multiplex PCR; TCRdb lists only in-frame clones, some missing. Here the sample spans some 400,000 clones, about 89% being singletons. V lost 2 bases and J lost 5, with 9 bases in between. The CDR3 length is 13 residues. The chain is built from TRBV12-3 or TRBV12-4 and TRBJ2-5; perhaps TRBD1 as D (6 bases). The clonotype originates from a woman aged 25 to 45 with COVID-19, enrolled during active disease. Sequencing input: peripheral blood. CDR3 nucleotide sequence: TGTGCCAGCAGTTTAACAGGGATGGAGACCCAGTACTTC. Its protein is CASSLTGMETQYF.